Sequencing of this TCR beta chain was carried out in a study of blood T cell repertoires in COVID-19. This table comes from immunoSEQ multiplex PCR, and its TCRdb copy is limited to in-frame clones, with some not included. The table records some 450,000 clones, about 90% of them present only once. Germline-derived CDR1 and CDR2 are SEHNR and FQNEAQ (reference sequence). CDR3 size: 15 residues. V shed 5 bases, J shed 6 bases, and the junction held 9 bases outside the gene matches. Patients of the Seattle cohort, enrolled during active infection, were followed longitudinally. The chain couples TRBV7-9 to TRBJ2-3; 9 bases are shared with TRBD1. What was sequenced was peripheral blood. The clonotype comes from a man aged 18 to 30 with COVID-19, enrolled during active disease. The CDR3 DNA reads TGTGCCAGCAGCAACCGGGACAGGGCAGCGGATACGCAGTATTTT. This encodes CASSNRDRAADTQYF.